This TCR beta chain emerged from a study of regulatory T cells in long-lasting Graves disease. The time point: newly diagnosed GD, antithyroid drugs for less than 3 months. Extracted PBMC RNA gave rise to the TCR library. To make TCR beta libraries, researchers used iRepertoire HTBI primers and Arm-PCR of CDR3 regions. From the multiplex PCR reads, TCRdb called clonotypes with MiXCR, one entry per CDR3 protein. The sample comprises 580,000 or so distinct CDR3 sequences, approximately 16% of which are singletons, and approximately 12% rests with the top ten. Study-wide points: Persistent Graves' patients showed a TCR diversity that was lower than that of newly diagnosed ones.

As concerns this clonotype: Antigen: not known.

This same sample was also taken into another study, of T cells in Graves' hyperthyroidism and ophthalmopathy. That paper adds: Before onset, ophthalmopathy was predicted by the model a median approximately 6.5 months earlier.

The TCR was taken from a man aged 18-30 years with Graves disease. The sample consisted of peripheral blood mononuclear cells (PBMCs), taken at new diagnosis, from a patient treated with antithyroid drugs.

The CDR3: CASSSAGASNTGELFF. CDR3 coding DNA: TGTGCCAGCAGTTCGGCAGGGGCATCTAACACCGGGGAGCTGTTTTTT. This chain uses TRBV28 with TRBJ2-2; a weak D match, TRBD1 (6 bases). V was cut by 4 bases and J by 2 bases, with 14 bases left in between. The CDR3 is 16 amino acids. Germline V CDR1 and CDR2: MDHEN, SYDVKM.